This T cell receptor beta chain was documented in a study of blood T cell repertoires in COVID-19. Study background: COVID-19 samples collected from the United States, Italy and Spain covered acute and convalescent phases. PBMCs, B-cell-depleted T cells, or T cells were the source of the cDNA or gDNA that made up the material.

Original processing methods: Reference gene primer amplification gave estimated nucleated cell counts. TCRdb's table, derived via immunoSEQ multiplex PCR, lists solely in-frame clones and lacks some. The D gene and trimming were derived from the DNA, and the V and J assignments and clone size from that table. The repertoire holds 180,000 or so clones, with under 90% as singletons. The CDR3 has 13 residues. Trimming took 5 bases from V and 4 from J, leaving 11 bases between them. The germline V gene encodes CDR1 SGHDN and CDR2 FVKESK. This sequence joins TRBV14 and TRBJ1-1, with D hard to call. The sequence was collected from a man between 40 and 49 years old with acute or convalescent COVID-19. The sequencing sample was made of peripheral blood. The CDR3 nucleotides are TGTGCCAGCAGCATCGTAGAGGGCACTGAAGCTTTCTTT. Protein product: CASSIVEGTEAFF.